Reported below is one T cell receptor beta chain. Its antigen is unidentified. These data come from a study of shared clonotypes between healthy human individuals. Findings of the study overall: Since donors were few, the genetic and exposure-history diversity represented was limited. Though the depth was large, rarefaction showed that sorted-subset sequencing was incomplete.

Per the study methods: Junction-only immunoSEQ data arrived without quality scores, meaning filtering differed. TCRdb's copy holds only in-frame clones and misses some; the assay was immunoSEQ multiplex PCR. V, J and clone size were drawn from that table, and D and trimming were deduced from the DNA. The sample carries roughly 2.1 million clones, under 95% recorded once. CD45RO negativity and positive selection for CCR7 defined naive CD8 cells, a population that excluded terminally differentiated effector memory CD45RA+ cells. Within Nashville, Tennessee resided all donors, each a Caucasian adult. V was trimmed by 2 bases and J by 8 bases, leaving 4 bases between them. There are 11 residues in the CDR3. In germline, CDR1 is MNHNS, CDR2 SASEGT.

Sequences were obtained from naive CD8+ T cells from PBMCs. This chain connects TRBV6-1 to TRBJ2-1; the D is unclear. This TCR derives from a man younger than 35 in good health. Some clones in this sample may be carry-over from other donors' samples. DNA for the CDR3: TGTGCCAGCAGTGAATTCGATGAGCAGTTCTTC. This codes for CASSEFDEQFF.